This entry lists 21 T cell receptor beta chains sequenced from one sample in a study of vaccination and CD4 T cells after COVID-19. MiXCR, applied by TCRdb to the PCR reads, yields one record per CDR3 protein. Of tens of thousands of distinct CDR3 sequences detected, under 65% appear once; the ten largest clones hold approximately 1%. Sample: CD4+ T cells from blood, taken before SARS-CoV-2 vaccination. The receptors were sampled from a human donor who had recovered from COVID-19.

The chain employs TRBV20-1 and TRBJ1-2, with D perhaps matching TRBD1 (5 bases). This CDR3 contains 14 residues. Trimming stripped 5 bases from V and 3 bases from J, with 16 bases between. CDR1 and CDR2 from the germline V gene are DFQATT and SNEGSKA (reference sequence). The CDR3 spells CSASSGGSDYGYTF. CDR3 bases: TGCAGTGCTTCCTCTGGGGGGTCGGACTATGGCTACACCTTC.

This clonotype was picked up a small number of times. The V and J genes are TRBV19 and TRBJ2-7; 8 positions agree with TRBD2. Germline CDR1 is LNHDA and CDR2 is SQIVND (reference sequence). The CDR3 length is 14 residues. Unmatched junction bases numbered 4, after V lost 4 bases and J lost 2 bases. The DNA for the CDR3 is TGTGCCAGTAGTAACTCGGGGGGGACCTACGAGCAGTACTTC. It yields the protein CASSNSGGTYEQYF.

The chain joins TRBV29-1 to TRBJ1-1; D gene uncertain. Germline V lookup: CDR1 SQVTM, CDR2 ANQGSEA. The CDR3 extends over 12 amino acids. Trimming cost V 4 bases and J 9 bases, with 15 bases left between them. CDR3 in amino acids: CSVGNMDGKAFF. CDR3 nucleotides: TGCAGCGTTGGGAATATGGACGGAAAAGCTTTCTTT.

This chain connects TRBV2 to TRBJ2-1; 9 positions agree with TRBD2. The J segment lost 1 base and the V segment lost 10 bases, leaving 8 bases of the junction unmatched. The CDR3 extends over 15 amino acids. Germline loops: CDR1 SNHLY, CDR2 FYNNEI. As DNA, the CDR3 is TGTGCCACCCGACGGGGACTAGCTTCCTACAATGAGCAGTTCTTC. Translation: CATRRGLASYNEQFF. Full variable domain (missing parts from reference TRBV2 and TRBJ2-1): EPEVTQTPSHQVTQMGQEVILRCVPISNHLYFYWYRQILGQKVEFLVSFYNNEISEKSEIFDDQFSVERPDGSNFTLKIRSTKLEDSAMYFCATRRGLASYNEQFFGPGTRLTVL.

This rearrangement joins TRBV2 to TRBJ1-5; 7 nucleotides match TRBD1. CDR3 length: 14 amino acids. V gave up 5 bases and J gave up 2 bases; unmatched junction bases: 3. Germline V CDR1 and CDR2: SNHLY, FYNNEI. CDR3 bases: TGTGCCAGCAGTAAAACAGGGGGCAATCAGCCCCAGCATTTT. It codes for CASSKTGGNQPQHF.

J is TRBJ2-1 and V is TRBV20-1; 7 bases line up with TRBD2. The CDR3 loop spans 13 amino acids. Germline CDR1 is DFQATT and CDR2 is SNEGSKA (reference sequence). V lost 8 bases to trimming and J lost 8 bases; unmatched junction nucleotides: 12. CDR3 loop: CSPGTTLADEQFF. CDR3 sequence (DNA): TGCAGTCCGGGGACTACCCTTGCGGATGAGCAGTTCTTC.

This clonotype has more than one count but fewer than ten. V usage is TRBV27 and J usage is TRBJ2-7, with a tentative D call TRBD2 (6 bases). In germline, CDR1 is MNHEY, CDR2 SMNVEV (reference sequence). The germline V and J ends were trimmed by 4 bases and 0 bases, with 25 bases remaining between them. The CDR3 loop spans 19 amino acids. This CDR3 reads CASSSLTYYTSPSSYEQYF. The CDR3 nucleotides are TGTGCCAGCAGTTCCCTGACATACTATACTAGCCCTAGCTCCTACGAGCAGTACTTC.

J is TRBJ2-2 and V is TRBV7-8; D unclear. This CDR3 comprises 15 residues. Trimming removed 3 bases at V and 1 base at J, with 9 bases between. CDR1 is SGHVS, CDR2 FQNEAQ, per germline. The CDR3 DNA reads TGTGCCAGCAGCTTTTTTAAGGGGAACACCGGGGAGCTGTTTTTT. It encodes CASSFFKGNTGELFF. Drawing the rest from reference TRBV7-8 and TRBJ2-2, the complete variable domain is GAGVSQSPRYKVAKRGQDVALRCDPISGHVSLFWYQQALGQGPEFLTYFQNEAQLDKSGLPSDRFFAERPEGSVSTLKIQRTQQEDSAVYLCASSFFKGNTGELFFGEGSRLTVL.

DNA for the CDR3: TGTGCCAGCAGCAGCACCCCAAGGGGGTTTGAGACCCAGTACTTC. Residues: CASSSTPRGFETQYF. The V gene is TRBV5-6, the J gene TRBJ2-5; D might be TRBD1 (6 bases). V lost 4 bases to trimming and J lost 5 bases, with 18 bases between them. Germline V CDR1 and CDR2: SGHDT, YYEEEE. This CDR3 comprises 15 residues. The full variable domain, its missing parts supplied by reference TRBV5-6 and TRBJ2-5, is DAGVTQSPTHLIKTRGQQVTLRCSPKSGHDTVSWYQQALGQGPQFIFQYYEEEERQRGNFPDRFSGHQFPNYSSELNVNALLLGDSALYLCASSSTPRGFETQYFGPGTRLLVL.

The V call is TRBV28, the J call TRBJ1-2; tentatively, D is TRBD1 (5 bases). The CDR3 sequence is 14 residues long. CDR1 and CDR2 from the germline V gene are MDHEN and SYDVKM. V was clipped by 1 base and J by 2 bases, with 8 bases between them. In DNA form, the CDR3 reads TGTGCCAGCAGTTTATCCAGGGCGAACTATGGCTACACCTTC. The encoded protein is CASSLSRANYGYTF.

The rearrangement joins TRBV7-8 to TRBJ2-1; the match to TRBD2 covers 11 bases. This CDR3 spans 15 amino acids. Germline trimming cut 3 bases from V and 8 bases from J; bases unmatched to any gene: 6. The germline CDR1 and CDR2 sequences are SGHVS and FQNEAQ. CDR3 in amino acids: CASSFVSSGRDEQFF. The CDR3 DNA reads as TGTGCCAGCAGCTTCGTTAGTAGCGGGAGGGATGAGCAGTTCTTC. The full variable domain, with the rest looked up from reference TRBV7-8 and TRBJ2-1, is GAGVSQSPRYKVAKRGQDVALRCDPISGHVSLFWYQQALGQGPEFLTYFQNEAQLDKSGLPSDRFFAERPEGSVSTLKIQRTQQEDSAVYLCASSFVSSGRDEQFFGPGTRLTVL.

V is TRBV7-2 and J is TRBJ2-5; 8 nucleotides match TRBD2. The CDR3 totals 14 residues. The germline V gene encodes CDR1 SGHTA and CDR2 FQGNSA. With V trimmed by 5 bases and J by 3 bases, 5 bases remained unmatched. CDR3 nucleotides: TGTGCCAGCAGCCCGTTCGGGGGGGAAGAGACCCAGTACTTC. It encodes CASSPFGGEETQYF.

This chain links TRBV18 with TRBJ1-2; D gene uncertain. V was clipped by 3 bases and J by 8 bases, with 10 bases between them. The CDR3 sequence is 12 residues long. The germline V gene has CDR1 KGHSH and CDR2 LQKENI. This chain's CDR3 is CASSPRERGYTF. Written as DNA, the CDR3 is TGTGCCAGCTCACCGAGGGAGAGGGGCTACACCTTC.

The chain recombines TRBV4-1 with TRBJ1-2, with D unclear. The CDR3 covers 11 residues. Germline V gene lookup returns CDR1 MGHRA and CDR2 YSYEKL. Trimming removed 5 bases from V and 8 bases from J, with 9 bases in between. CDR3 amino acids: CASSSILGYTF. The CDR3, as DNA: TGCGCCAGCAGCTCTATTTTGGGCTACACCTTC.

In DNA, the CDR3 is TGTGCCAGCTCTTTAGCGGGAGGTTTCTCCTACGAGCAGTACTTC. This sequence encodes CASSLAGGFSYEQYF. The chain joins TRBV12-3 or TRBV12-4 to TRBJ2-7, with 10 bases aligning to TRBD2. The ends lost 8 bases at V and 0 bases at J; junction bases unmatched: 7. This CDR3 is built from 15 residues.

V gene TRBV5-1 combines with J gene TRBJ1-2; 9 bases fit TRBD1. Germline V gives CDR1 SGHRS, CDR2 YFSETQ. V lost 0 bases and J lost 4; bases outside the gene matches: 4. This CDR3 is built from 15 residues. This CDR3 is CASSLAGQGSYGYTF. The CDR3 DNA reads as TGCGCCAGCAGCTTGGCGGGACAGGGCAGCTATGGCTACACCTTC.

This chain joins TRBV7-8 and TRBJ1-5; D unresolved. Trimming took 4 bases from V and 2 from J, leaving 12 bases between them. This CDR3 comprises 15 residues. Germline V lookup: CDR1 SGHVS, CDR2 FQNEAQ. The CDR3 region is CASSSRWPGNQPQHF. The DNA of the CDR3 is TGTGCCAGCAGCTCCCGATGGCCGGGCAATCAGCCCCAGCATTTT.

This clonotype was observed a few times. This chain joins TRBV7-2 and TRBJ2-1, with 10 bases fitting TRBD2. Trimming took 6 bases from V and 10 from J; bases not matched to a gene: 15. Germline-derived CDR1 and CDR2 are SGHTA and FQGNSA. This CDR3 has 16 amino acids. This CDR3 reads CASSFLGAGGPGEQFF. The CDR3 DNA is TGTGCCAGCAGTTTTCTCGGAGCGGGAGGGCCGGGGGAGCAGTTCTTC.

V gene TRBV20-1 combines with J gene TRBJ1-4; the D is unclear. The CDR3 contains 12 residues. Looked up from germline, CDR1 is DFQATT and CDR2 is SNEGSKA (reference sequence). Trimming shortened V by 1 base and J by 7 bases, and 7 bases separated the two germline ends. The CDR3 is CSARAPSEKLFF. In DNA form, the CDR3 reads TGCAGTGCTAGAGCGCCCAGTGAAAAACTGTTTTTT.

This clonotype came up once. The CDR3 here is CAISESRGSGGSYEQYF. As DNA, the CDR3 is TGTGCCATCAGTGAGTCGCGGGGGTCTGGGGGCTCCTACGAGCAGTACTTC. The J gene is TRBJ2-7, the V gene TRBV10-3; 7 bases are shared with TRBD2. Trimming took 0 bases from V and 0 from J; bases not matched to a gene: 8. Germline CDR1 and CDR2: ENHRY and SYGVKD. The CDR3 sequence is 17 residues long.

The table lists this clonotype with a count of one. V usage is TRBV6-1 and J usage is TRBJ2-1; D uncertain. This CDR3 contains 13 residues. V lost 6 bases and J lost 5, with 11 bases in between. CDR1 MNHNS and CDR2 SASEGT come from the germline V gene. The CDR3, as DNA: TGTGCCAGCAGCTCAAGTGGGCACAATGAGCAGTTCTTC. Residues: CASSSSGHNEQFF.